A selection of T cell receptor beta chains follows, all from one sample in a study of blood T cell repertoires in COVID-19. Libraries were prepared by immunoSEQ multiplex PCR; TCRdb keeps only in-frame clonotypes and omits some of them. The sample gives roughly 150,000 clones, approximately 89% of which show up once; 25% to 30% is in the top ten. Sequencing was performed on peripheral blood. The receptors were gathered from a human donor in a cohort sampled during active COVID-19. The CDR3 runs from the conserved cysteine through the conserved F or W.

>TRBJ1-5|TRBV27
CASGPGPSIQPQHF
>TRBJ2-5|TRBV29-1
CSVDRRGPRTQYF
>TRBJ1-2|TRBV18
CASSPETGSTNYGYTF
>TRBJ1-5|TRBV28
CATNIQGFVQPQHF
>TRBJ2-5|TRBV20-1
CSASSSGETQYF
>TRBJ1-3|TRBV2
CASRSGGNTIYF
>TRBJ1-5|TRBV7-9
CASSSTHLGTGGNQPQHF
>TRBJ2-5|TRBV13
CASSPSGGGQETQYF
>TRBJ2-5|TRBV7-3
CASSLGLQETQYF
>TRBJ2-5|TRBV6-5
CASRTLLTSGETQYF
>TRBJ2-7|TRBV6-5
CATQTGGVYEQYF
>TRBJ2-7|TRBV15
CATSRDGGGLLTYEQYF
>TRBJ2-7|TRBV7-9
CASSQEISYEQYF
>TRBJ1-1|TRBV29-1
CSVEGGQGAHTEAFF
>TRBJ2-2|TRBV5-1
CASSLGENTGELFF
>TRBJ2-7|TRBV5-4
CASSLDPTPYEQYF
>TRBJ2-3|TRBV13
CASSSQGTQYF
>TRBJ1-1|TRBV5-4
CASSASTGPPAAFF
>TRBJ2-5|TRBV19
CASSTQRGARGTQYF
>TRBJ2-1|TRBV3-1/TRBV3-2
CASSVFGGGWNEQFF
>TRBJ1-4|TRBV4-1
CASSRGDRDNEKLFF
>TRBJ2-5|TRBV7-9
CASSPRQGTGETQYF
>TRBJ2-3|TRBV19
CASSRVADTQYF
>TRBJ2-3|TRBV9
CASSALRGQGTDTQYF
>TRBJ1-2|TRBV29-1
CSVEPGYYGYTF
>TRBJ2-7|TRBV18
CASSPREPTGGGYEQYF
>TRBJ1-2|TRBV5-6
CASSLGRGTAYGYTF
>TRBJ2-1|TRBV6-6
CASSETSGGAEQFF
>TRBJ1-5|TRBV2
CASSEMGAFGQPQHF
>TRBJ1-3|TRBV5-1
CASSGSTGRNTIYF
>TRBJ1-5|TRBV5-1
CASSLDGQANQPQHF
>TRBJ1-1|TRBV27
CASRRQGARTEAFF
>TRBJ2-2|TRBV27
CASSRRDSRMELFF
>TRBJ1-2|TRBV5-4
CASSLGQGAEGYTF
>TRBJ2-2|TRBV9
CASSPTGTMNTGELFF
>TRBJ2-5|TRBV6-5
CASSYSSGRETQYF
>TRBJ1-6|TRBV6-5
CASSYSEQGGNSPLHF
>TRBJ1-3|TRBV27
CASSPNRGRGNTIYF
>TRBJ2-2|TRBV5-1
CASSRQPNTGELFF
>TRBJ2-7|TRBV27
CASSLSSGTAAYEQYF
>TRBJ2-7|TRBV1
CTSIRLEQYF
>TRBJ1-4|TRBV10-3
CAIRGTGEEKLFF
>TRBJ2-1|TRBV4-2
CASSQTGGEQFF